Listed here are 30 T cell receptor beta chains from one sample, sequenced in a study of post-analysis software for immune sequencing data. Study-wide results and caveats: Elevated frequency relative to controls characterized roughly 5 TRBV segments in patients, TRBV5-6, TRBV5-1 and TRBV20-1 among them.

Libraries were made from TCR beta cDNA, and they carried unique molecular identifiers. TCRdb re-called the PCR reads through MiXCR, storing one row per CDR3 protein. The sample lists 800,000 to 950,000 distinct CDR3 sequences, approximately 53% occurring once. Their antigen targets remain unknown. Sequenced: blood. Receptors were obtained from a girl aged 5 to 17 with multiple sclerosis.

This clonotype was detected only a few times. The J gene is TRBJ2-3, the V gene TRBV7-2, with D unclear. Germline lookup yields CDR1 SGHTA and CDR2 FQGNSA. The CDR3 covers 13 residues. Trimming removed 6 bases at V and 5 bases at J, with 12 bases between. CDR3 in DNA: TGTGCCAGCAGGATGCCGGGCGTAGATACGCAGTATTTT. Translating it yields CASRMPGVDTQYF.

V is TRBV7-6 and J is TRBJ2-7; D call uncertain. CDR1 and CDR2 (germline): SGHVS, FNYEAQ. Trimming left V 5 bases short and J 4 bases short, with 12 bases between. The CDR3 is 13 residues long. CDR3 sequence (DNA): TGTGCCAGCAGCCGAGCACTTGATTACGAGCAGTACTTC. Translating gives CASSRALDYEQYF.

This clonotype was detected only a few times. J is TRBJ2-7 and V is TRBV20-1; the D is unclear. The J call is uncertain, as TRBJ2-5 better fits the DNA end. The CDR3 is 13 amino acids. Germline values: CDR1 DFQATT, CDR2 SNEGSKA (reference sequence). CDR3 in amino acids: CSAVLGFPETQYF. The DNA for the CDR3 is TGCAGTGCTGTCCTGGGCTTCCCAGAGACCCAGTACTTC.

This clonotype has a handful of counts. The V and J genes are TRBV10-3 and TRBJ1-2; 9 bases line up with TRBD1. The CDR3 has 14 residues. V dropped 6 bases and J dropped 8; count of bases not matched to a gene: 10. CDR1 is ENHRY, CDR2 SYGVKD, per germline. The CDR3 here is CAISRGQGLEGYTF. The CDR3 bases are TGTGCCATCAGCAGAGGACAGGGGCTGGAGGGCTACACCTTC.

This chain joins TRBV12-3 or TRBV12-4 and TRBJ2-4; D gene uncertain. Matching the DNA end better, TRBJ2-7 makes the J call doubtful. The CDR3 length is 14 residues. The CDR3 DNA reads TGTGCCAGCAGTTTAGATCTGTTTCGGGACGAGCAGTACTTC. Protein product: CASSLDLFRDEQYF.

Ten or more counts support this clonotype. J is TRBJ2-5 and V is TRBV5-1, with 9 bases identical to TRBD1. The junction had 1 base not matched to a gene; V was cut back by 3 bases and J by 4 bases. Germline V gives CDR1 SGHRS, CDR2 YFSETQ. This CDR3 is 13 amino acids long. The CDR3 coding sequence is TGCGCCAGCAGCTCGGGACAGGGAGAGACCCAGTACTTC. As protein: CASSSGQGETQYF.

The chain carries TRBV12-3 or TRBV12-4 and TRBJ2-4; maybe TRBD1 (6 bases). Deletions cut 4 bases from V and 7 bases from J, with 20 bases between. This CDR3 comprises 16 residues. CDR3 residues: CASSSGAEQGQNIQYF. DNA of the CDR3: TGTGCCAGCAGTTCAGGGGCTGAGCAGGGCCAGAACATTCAGTACTTC.

The chain uses TRBV6-1 and TRBJ2-1, with 9 bases matching TRBD2. Per germline, CDR1 MNHNS and CDR2 SASEGT. Trimming cost V 1 base and J 7 bases; bases outside gene matches: 5. This CDR3 spans 15 amino acids. CDR3 protein: CASSEDAGGSNEQFF. CDR3 DNA sequence: TGTGCCAGCAGTGAAGACGCGGGGGGGTCAAATGAGCAGTTCTTC.

This clonotype was observed a handful of times. The chain combines TRBV12-5 with TRBJ2-2, with D maybe TRBD2 (6 bases). The V and J ends lost 5 bases and 4 bases respectively, with 20 bases between them. Germline CDR1 is LGHNT and CDR2 is FRNRAP. The length of the CDR3 is 17 residues. The CDR3 DNA reads TGTGCTAGTGGTCAGTCCCTAGCGAGCCCTTTCACCGGGGAGCTGTTTTTT. This sequence encodes CASGQSLASPFTGELFF.

The chain has TRBV7-9 and TRBJ1-2; 7 nucleotides line up with TRBD1. This CDR3 is 16 amino acids long. The V gene end was trimmed by 5 bases and the J gene end by 0 bases; junction bases not matched to a gene: 9. Germline V gene data show CDR1 as SEHNR and CDR2 as FQNEAQ (reference sequence). CDR3 in amino acids: CASSPTTTGTNYGYTF. The CDR3, as DNA: TGTGCCAGCAGCCCAACTACGACAGGGACTAACTATGGCTACACCTTC.

The chain recombines TRBV5-1 with TRBJ2-7; TRBD1 aligns across 9 bases. There are 14 residues in the CDR3. CDR1 SGHRS and CDR2 YFSETQ come from the germline V gene. V lost 4 bases and J lost 3; bases outside the gene matches: 5. CDR3 in amino acids: CASSTTGGNYEQYF. CDR3 in DNA: TGCGCCAGCAGCACGACAGGGGGTAACTACGAGCAGTACTTC.

This clonotype was counted between two and nine times. The junction does not match germline at one end; this may be a read error. The chain couples TRBV12-3 or TRBV12-4 to TRBJ2-7, with D perhaps TRBD1 or TRBD2 (5 bases each). The CDR3 runs 12 residues. CDR3 sequence: CAGSPGPYEQYF. The CDR3 DNA follows: TGTGCCGGCAGCCCGGGACCGTACGAGCAGTACTTC.

The rearrangement links TRBV7-6 to TRBJ1-2, with 7 bases that match TRBD1. The V segment lost 3 bases and the J segment 8 bases; nucleotides outside the gene matches: 21. Germline values: CDR1 SGHVS, CDR2 FNYEAQ. The CDR3 consists of 18 residues. Here the CDR3 reads CASSLGGDSSGPLWGYTF. The DNA for the CDR3 is TGTGCCAGCAGCTTGGGGGGGGACAGCTCAGGGCCTTTGTGGGGCTACACCTTC. Based on the CDR3 plus reference TRBV7-6 and TRBJ1-2, the full variable domain is GAGVSQSPRYKVTKRGQDVALRCDPISGHVSLYWYRQALGQGPEFLTYFNYEAQQDKSGLPNDRFSAERPEGSISTLTIQRTEQRDSAMYRCASSLGGDSSGPLWGYTFGSGTRLTVV.

The V call is TRBV11-2, the J call TRBJ1-2, with D perhaps matching TRBD1 (5 bases). The germline V gene encodes CDR1 SGHAT and CDR2 FQNNGV. Trimming removed 5 bases from V and 2 bases from J, with 18 bases in between. The CDR3 is made up of 16 amino acids. The DNA for the CDR3 is TGTGCCAGCAGCCCCTCCCGCGGACAAAGCAACTATGGCTACACCTTC. Translation gives CASSPSRGQSNYGYTF.

The table lists this clonotype with a few counts. V is TRBV29-1 and J is TRBJ1-1; 7 bases match TRBD1. J lost 0 bases, V lost 6 bases, and 7 bases had no gene match. This CDR3 is built from 14 residues. Germline V gives CDR1 SQVTM, CDR2 ANQGSEA. The CDR3 here is CSVAGTAMNTEAFF. The CDR3 DNA reads as TGCAGCGTAGCCGGGACAGCTATGAACACTGAAGCTTTCTTT.

This clonotype appeared once. V and J are TRBV4-2 and TRBJ2-1; D ambiguous. From germline, CDR1 is LGHNA and CDR2 YNFKEQ. V was pared by 4 bases and J by 3 bases, with 10 bases between. The CDR3 length is 14 residues. The CDR3: CASSPSDDYNEQFF. The CDR3 region has the DNA TGTGCCAGCAGCCCGTCGGACGACTACAATGAGCAGTTCTTC.

V usage is TRBV12-3 or TRBV12-4 and J usage is TRBJ2-7; 9 bases agree with TRBD2. The V gene end was trimmed by 6 bases and the J gene end by 4 bases; junction bases not matched to a gene: 7. The CDR3 covers 14 residues. The CDR3 here is CASSPGLARYEQYF. CDR3 DNA: TGTGCCAGCAGCCCCGGACTAGCGCGGTACGAGCAGTACTTC.

This clonotype was seen more than once but under ten times. CDR3 sequence: CASSVLSGGNYGYTF. The CDR3 nucleotides are TGTGCCAGCAGTGTACTGTCGGGGGGAAACTATGGCTACACCTTC. The chain couples TRBV2 to TRBJ1-2, with TRBD1 as a possible D gene (5 bases). The V gene lost 4 bases and the J gene lost 2 bases, with 14 bases spanning the gap. Germline CDR1 SNHLY, CDR2 FYNNEI. This CDR3 has 15 amino acids.

The genes are TRBV20-1 and TRBJ1-2, with D unclear. This CDR3 region has 12 residues. Trimming took off 3 bases at V and 3 bases at J, with 8 bases between the two ends. Germline V gene data show CDR1 as DFQATT and CDR2 as SNEGSKA (reference sequence). CDR3 loop: CSASTRHYGYTF. Written as DNA, the CDR3 is TGCAGTGCTAGCACCAGGCACTATGGCTACACCTTC.

For this clonotype: As the CDR3 is not closed by the conserved phenylalanine or tryptophan, this likely results from a read error. The CDR3: CASRQGQGGGYTC. The CDR3 coding sequence is TGTGCCAGCCGACAAGGGCAAGGGGGCGGCTACACCTGC. The genes are TRBV12-3 or TRBV12-4 and TRBJ1-2; 7 nucleotides agree with TRBD1. The CDR3 runs 13 residues. The V gene end was trimmed by 8 bases and the J gene end by 8 bases; junction bases not matched to a gene: 11.

This clonotype turned up a few times. The rearrangement links TRBV2 to TRBJ1-2; 12 bases line up with TRBD1. With V trimmed by 5 bases and J by 4 bases, 11 bases remained unmatched. Germline V gives CDR1 SNHLY, CDR2 FYNNEI. This CDR3 is built from 17 residues. CDR3 in DNA: TGTGCCAGCAGTTTTAAACCGGGACAGGGGGCTAGCTATGGCTACACCTTC. Translated: CASSFKPGQGASYGYTF.

The V gene is TRBV20-1, the J gene TRBJ2-3; weak D call: TRBD1 (5 bases). The germline V gene has CDR1 DFQATT and CDR2 SNEGSKA (reference sequence). This CDR3 spans 13 amino acids. Trimming removed 3 bases from V and 3 bases from J, with 10 bases in between. The DNA of the CDR3 is TGCAGTGCTAGCCGGCAGGGAACAGATACGCAGTATTTT. It encodes CSASRQGTDTQYF.

This clonotype was observed a handful of times. This chain connects TRBV12-3 or TRBV12-4 to TRBJ2-5; tentative D call: TRBD1 (5 bases). Trimming removed 3 bases at V and 5 bases at J, with 19 bases between. This CDR3 contains 16 residues. The CDR3 here is CASSLGQGTIGETQYF. CDR3 nucleotide sequence: TGTGCCAGCAGTTTGGGGCAGGGAACAATCGGCGAGACCCAGTACTTC.

This chain links TRBV5-1 with TRBJ2-3; D possibly matches TRBD1 or TRBD2 (5 bases each). Trimming left V 8 bases short and J 5 bases short, with 18 bases between. The CDR3 is made up of 14 amino acids. CDR1 is SGHRS and CDR2 is YFSETQ in the germline V gene. This CDR3 is CASYPGRPGDTQYF. CDR3 DNA: TGCGCCAGTTACCCGGGACGGCCCGGAGATACGCAGTATTTT.

The chain combines TRBV9 with TRBJ2-1; 8 positions match TRBD2. This CDR3 spans 15 amino acids. Germline lookup yields CDR1 SGDLS and CDR2 YYNGEE. V lost 1 base to trimming and J lost 4 bases; unmatched junction nucleotides: 4. The DNA for the CDR3 is TGTGCCAGCAGCGTATCCGGGGGGGTTTACAATGAGCAGTTCTTC. Amino acids: CASSVSGGVYNEQFF.

This rearrangement joins TRBV7-3 to TRBJ1-2; tentative D call: TRBD1 (5 bases). The CDR3 extends over 15 amino acids. CDR1 and CDR2 (germline): SGHTA, FQGTGA. The V end was cut by 2 bases, the J end by 5 bases, with 15 bases between. This CDR3 is CASSLDQGGMYGYTF. Written as DNA, the CDR3 is TGTGCCAGCAGCTTAGATCAGGGTGGGATGTATGGCTACACCTTC. Looking up the rest from reference TRBV7-3 and TRBJ1-2 gives the full variable domain: GAGVSQTPSNKVTEKGKYVELRCDPISGHTALYWYRQSLGQGPEFLIYFQGTGAADDSGLPNDRFFAVRPEGSVSTLKIQRTERGDSAVYLCASSLDQGGMYGYTFGSGTRLTVV.

Details on this clonotype: A much larger clone lies a single base off, so this may be a read error. The chain links TRBV20-1 to TRBJ2-1; D unclear. The CDR3 totals 15 residues. Germline assignment: CDR1 DFQATT and CDR2 SNEGSKA (reference sequence). This CDR3 reads CSARPRWRSYNVQFF. DNA for the CDR3: TGCAGTGCTAGACCCCGTTGGCGTTCCTACAATGTGCAGTTCTTC.

This clonotype was recorded at least ten times. Here the CDR3 reads CASSLLAGASYEQYF. The CDR3 DNA sequence: TGTGCCAGCAGCCTCCTAGCGGGAGCATCCTACGAGCAGTACTTC. J is TRBJ2-7 and V is TRBV7-9; TRBD2 agrees at 10 bases. After removal of 5 bases from V and 1 base from J, the junction contained 5 bases not matched to a gene. The CDR3 runs 15 residues. Germline CDR1 SEHNR, CDR2 FQNEAQ (reference sequence).

This clonotype was observed once. The rearrangement links TRBV29-1 to TRBJ1-2; TRBD1 aligns across 9 bases. CDR1 is SQVTM and CDR2 is ANQGSEA in the germline V gene. This CDR3 has 17 amino acids. V lost 3 bases, J lost 2 bases, and 13 bases stayed unmatched. The CDR3 is CSVERSTGGVNNYGYTF. CDR3 coding DNA: TGCAGCGTTGAGAGGAGCACAGGGGGCGTCAACAACTATGGCTACACCTTC.

The chain combines TRBV7-9 with TRBJ2-5; perhaps TRBD2 as D (6 bases). The CDR3 is 15 residues long. Germline assignment: CDR1 SEHNR and CDR2 FQNEAQ (reference sequence). The V gene lost 0 bases and the J gene lost 1 base, with 9 bases spanning the gap. The CDR3 DNA reads TGTGCCAGCAGCTTAGCTAGCGGACTCCAAGAGACCCAGTACTTC. Its translation: CASSLASGLQETQYF.